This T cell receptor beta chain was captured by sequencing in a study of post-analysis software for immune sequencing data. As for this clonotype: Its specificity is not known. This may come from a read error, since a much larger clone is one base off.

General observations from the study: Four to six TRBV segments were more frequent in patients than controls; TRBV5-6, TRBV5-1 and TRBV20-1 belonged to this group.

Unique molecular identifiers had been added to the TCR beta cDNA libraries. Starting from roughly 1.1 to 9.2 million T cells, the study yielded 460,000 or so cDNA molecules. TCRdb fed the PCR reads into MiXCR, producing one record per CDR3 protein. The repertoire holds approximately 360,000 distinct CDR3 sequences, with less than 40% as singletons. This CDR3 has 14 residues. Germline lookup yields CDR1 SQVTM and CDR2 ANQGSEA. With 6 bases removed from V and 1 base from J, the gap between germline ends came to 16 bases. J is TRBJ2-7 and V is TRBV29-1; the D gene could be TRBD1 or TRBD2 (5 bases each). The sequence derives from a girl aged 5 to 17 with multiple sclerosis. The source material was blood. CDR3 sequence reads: CSVREQGASYEQYF. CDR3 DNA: TGCAGCGTCCGCGAGCAGGGAGCTTCCTACGAGCAGTACTTC.